This is a list of T cell receptor beta chains from one sample in a study of T cells in Graves' hyperthyroidism and ophthalmopathy. MiXCR, run by TCRdb on the multiplex PCR reads, gives a single entry per CDR3 protein. The table lists around 580,000 distinct CDR3 sequences, roughly 17% of them singletons, with under 20% in the top ten. Sequenced material: blood. The receptor source for this set is a young woman with Graves' hyperthyroidism. CDR3s leave out the opening cysteine and the closing phenylalanine or tryptophan.

v_gene,j_gene,CDR3aa
TRBV20-1,TRBJ2-3,SARDLWSSGGSTDTQY
TRBV24-1,TRBJ2-3,ATSDITVGGLDTQY
TRBV30,TRBJ1-1,AWTTGVRNTEAF
TRBV20-1,TRBJ1-1,SASVLRGRTEAF
TRBV7-2,TRBJ2-5,ASRTRLGETQY
TRBV15,TRBJ2-7,ATSQTSRVQY
TRBV7-9,TRBJ2-3,ASSFDGRATDTQY
TRBV7-8,TRBJ1-6,ASSLASGANSPLH
TRBV5-4,TRBJ2-1,ASRPTIGTGGVVRYNEQF
TRBV3-1,TRBJ2-7,ASSQASGTPSYEQY
TRBV12-3/TRBV12-4,TRBJ1-2,ASSLGGLFNYGYT
TRBV14,TRBJ2-3,ASSRGTRVHDTQY
TRBV4-3,TRBJ1-2,ASSLGQEGYGYT
TRBV19,TRBJ2-6,ASSRPGHHSGANVLT
TRBV7-6,TRBJ2-3,ASSLRTSLGDTQY